This TCR beta chain was profiled in a study of blood T cell repertoires in COVID-19. Which cohort a participant joined came from the clinical history participants gave. The V gene lost 4 bases and the J gene lost 0 bases, with 17 bases spanning the gap. The CDR3 is 17 amino acids. Looked up from germline, CDR1 is SGHDT and CDR2 is YYEEEE. Clones were read by immunoSEQ multiplex PCR, and TCRdb kept only the in-frame ones, dropping some. The sample consists of 200,000 to 250,000 clones, approximately 86% of them appearing once. Sequenced material: PBMCs or T cells enriched from blood (not recorded which). The chain joins TRBV5-6 to TRBJ2-4; possible D gene TRBD1, 7 bases. This TCR was sampled from a woman in her twenties or thirties with acute COVID-19. The CDR3 is CASSTPGGLIAKNIQYF. CDR3 coding DNA: TGTGCCAGCAGCACCCCAGGGGGGTTGATAGCCAAAAACATTCAGTACTTC.